This T cell receptor beta chain was sequenced in a study of T cells after yellow fever vaccination. MiXCR was run by TCRdb on the 5' RACE reads, yielding one entry per CDR3 protein. The table shows some 300,000 distinct CDR3 sequences, with about 10% occurring only once. In this sample, this clonotype turned up a few times. V lost 9 bases and J 3 bases, leaving 12 bases between the germline ends. Looked up from germline, CDR1 is LNHDA and CDR2 is SQIVND (reference sequence). The CDR3 has 13 residues. This TCR was recovered from a man aged 18 to 30 who received the YFV17D yellow fever vaccine. The rearrangement joins TRBV19 to TRBJ1-5; D not resolved. The starting material was CD4+ T cells sorted from PBMCs, obtained 5 days after the yellow fever booster vaccination. The CDR3 here is CASRGSLNQPQHF. The CDR3 DNA reads as TGTGCCAGCCGAGGAAGCCTCAATCAGCCCCAGCATTTT.